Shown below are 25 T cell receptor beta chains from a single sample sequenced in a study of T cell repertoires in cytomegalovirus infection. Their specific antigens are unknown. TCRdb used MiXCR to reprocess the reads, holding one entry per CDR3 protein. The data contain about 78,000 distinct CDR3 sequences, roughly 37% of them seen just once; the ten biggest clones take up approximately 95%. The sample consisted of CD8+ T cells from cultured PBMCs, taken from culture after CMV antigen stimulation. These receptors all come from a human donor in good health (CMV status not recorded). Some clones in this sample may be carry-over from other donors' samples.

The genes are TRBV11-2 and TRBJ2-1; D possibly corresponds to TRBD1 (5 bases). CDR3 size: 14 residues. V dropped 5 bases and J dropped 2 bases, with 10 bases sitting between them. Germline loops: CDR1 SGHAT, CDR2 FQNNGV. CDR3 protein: CASSVTATYNEQFF. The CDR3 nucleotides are TGTGCCAGCAGCGTGACAGCCACCTACAATGAGCAGTTCTTC.

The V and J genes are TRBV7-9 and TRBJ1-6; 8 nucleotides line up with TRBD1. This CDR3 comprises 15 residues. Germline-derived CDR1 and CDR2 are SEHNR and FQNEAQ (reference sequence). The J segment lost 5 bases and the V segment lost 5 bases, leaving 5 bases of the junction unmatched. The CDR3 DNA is TGTGCCAGCAGCGGGGGACAGGCCAATAATTCACCCCTCCACTTT. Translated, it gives CASSGGQANNSPLHF.

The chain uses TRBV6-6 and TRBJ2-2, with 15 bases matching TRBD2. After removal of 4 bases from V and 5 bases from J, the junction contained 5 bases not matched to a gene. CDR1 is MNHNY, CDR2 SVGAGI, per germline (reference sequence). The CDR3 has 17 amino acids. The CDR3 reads CASSFRTSGGETGELFF. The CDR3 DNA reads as TGTGCCAGCAGTTTCCGGACTAGCGGGGGGGAGACCGGGGAGCTGTTTTTT.

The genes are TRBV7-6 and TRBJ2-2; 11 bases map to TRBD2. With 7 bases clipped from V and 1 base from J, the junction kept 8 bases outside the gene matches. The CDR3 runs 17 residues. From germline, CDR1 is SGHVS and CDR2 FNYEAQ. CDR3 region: CASTLSLAGVNTGELFF. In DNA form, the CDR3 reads TGTGCCAGCACGCTTTCACTAGCGGGGGTGAACACCGGGGAGCTGTTTTTT.

The CDR3 DNA follows: TGTGCCAGCAGTGGACTAGCGGGGGGACTAGACTACAATGAGCAGTTCTTC. It yields the protein CASSGLAGGLDYNEQFF. The gene calls are TRBV12-3 or TRBV12-4 and TRBJ2-1, with 14 bases aligning to TRBD2. The CDR3 is 17 residues long. Germline trimming cut 5 bases from V and 3 bases from J; bases unmatched to any gene: 6.

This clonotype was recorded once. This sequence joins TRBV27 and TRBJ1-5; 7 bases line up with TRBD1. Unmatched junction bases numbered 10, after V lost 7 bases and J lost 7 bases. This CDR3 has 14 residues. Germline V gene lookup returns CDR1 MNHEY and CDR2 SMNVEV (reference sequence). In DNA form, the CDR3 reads TGTGCCAGCAACCCGACAGGGAGTAAACAGCCCCAGCATTTT. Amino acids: CASNPTGSKQPQHF.

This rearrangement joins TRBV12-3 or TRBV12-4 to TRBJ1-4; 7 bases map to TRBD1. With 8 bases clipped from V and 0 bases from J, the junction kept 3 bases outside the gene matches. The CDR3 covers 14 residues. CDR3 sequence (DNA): TGTGCCAGCGGACAGGCATCAACTAATGAAAAACTGTTTTTT. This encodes CASGQASTNEKLFF.

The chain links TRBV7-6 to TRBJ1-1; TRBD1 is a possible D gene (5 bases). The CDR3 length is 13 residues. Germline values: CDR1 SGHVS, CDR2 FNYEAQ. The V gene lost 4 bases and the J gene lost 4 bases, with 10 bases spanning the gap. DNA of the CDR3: TGTGCCAGCAGCTCGGGACCGGGCACTGAAGCTTTCTTT. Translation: CASSSGPGTEAFF.

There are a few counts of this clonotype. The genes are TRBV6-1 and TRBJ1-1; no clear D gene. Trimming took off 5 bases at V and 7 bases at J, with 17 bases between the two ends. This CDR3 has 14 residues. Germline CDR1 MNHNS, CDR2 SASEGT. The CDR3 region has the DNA TGTGCCAGCAGTACTCCCGAGGGAGGTGGTGAAGCTTTCTTT. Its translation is CASSTPEGGGEAFF.

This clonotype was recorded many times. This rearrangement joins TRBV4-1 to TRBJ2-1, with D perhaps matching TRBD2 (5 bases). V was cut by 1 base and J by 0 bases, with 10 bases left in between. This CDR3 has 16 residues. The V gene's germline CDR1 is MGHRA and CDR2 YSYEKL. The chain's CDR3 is CASSQGSGSSYNEQFF. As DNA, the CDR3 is TGCGCCAGCAGCCAAGGGTCTGGGAGCTCCTACAATGAGCAGTTCTTC.

The CDR3 DNA sequence: TGTGCTAGCGGGGCAGGGGGCGAATATGGCTACACCTTC. Amino acid sequence: CASGAGGEYGYTF. The chain links TRBV7-2 to TRBJ1-2; 8 bases are shared with TRBD1. The CDR3 loop spans 13 amino acids. From germline, CDR1 is SGHTA and CDR2 FQGNSA.

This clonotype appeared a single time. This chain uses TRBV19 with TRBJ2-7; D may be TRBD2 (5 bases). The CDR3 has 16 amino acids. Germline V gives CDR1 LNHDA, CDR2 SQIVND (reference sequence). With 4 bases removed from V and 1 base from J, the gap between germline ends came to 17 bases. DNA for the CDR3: TGTGCCAGTAGTAGGGGAACTAGACCTACTTCCTACGAGCAGTACTTC. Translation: CASSRGTRPTSYEQYF. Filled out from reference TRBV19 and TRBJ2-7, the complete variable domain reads DGGITQSPKYLFRKEGQNVTLSCEQNLNHDAMYWYRQDPGQGLRLIYYSQIVNDFQKGDIAEGYSVSREKKESFPLTVTSAQKNPTAFYLCASSRGTRPTSYEQYFGPGTRLTVT.

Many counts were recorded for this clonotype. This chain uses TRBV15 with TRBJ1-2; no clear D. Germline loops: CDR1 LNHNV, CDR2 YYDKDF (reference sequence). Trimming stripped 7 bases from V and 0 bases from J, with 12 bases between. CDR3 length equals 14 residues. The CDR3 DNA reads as TGTGCCACCAAACCGGAGTTCCCTAACTATGGCTACACCTTC. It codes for CATKPEFPNYGYTF. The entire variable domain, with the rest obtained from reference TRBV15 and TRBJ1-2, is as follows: DAMVIQNPRYQVTQFGKPVTLSCSQTLNHNVMYWYQQKSSQAPKLLFHYYDKDFNNEADTPDNFQSRRPNTSFCFLDIRSPGLGDTAMYLCATKPEFPNYGYTFGSGTRLTVV.

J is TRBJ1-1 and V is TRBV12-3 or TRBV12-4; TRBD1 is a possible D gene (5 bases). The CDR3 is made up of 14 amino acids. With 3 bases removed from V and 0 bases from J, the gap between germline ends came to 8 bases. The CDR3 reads CASSFWGMNTEAFF. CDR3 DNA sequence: TGTGCCAGCAGTTTCTGGGGCATGAACACTGAAGCTTTCTTT.

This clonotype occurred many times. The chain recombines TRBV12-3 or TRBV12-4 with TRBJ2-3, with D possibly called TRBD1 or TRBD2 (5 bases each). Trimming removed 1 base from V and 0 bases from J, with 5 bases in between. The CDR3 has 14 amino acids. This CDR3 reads CASSLGDSTDTQYF. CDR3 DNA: TGTGCCAGCAGTTTAGGGGACAGCACAGATACGCAGTATTTT.

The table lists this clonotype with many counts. CDR3 DNA sequence: TGTGCCAGCAGCTTAGCACCGACCACGACAGGGGAAAACATTCAGTACTTC. Protein: CASSLAPTTTGENIQYF. The chain is built from TRBV7-3 and TRBJ2-4; 8 bases match TRBD1. The germline gives CDR1 SGHTA, CDR2 FQGTGA. V lost 2 bases and J lost 5; bases outside the gene matches: 11. The CDR3 totals 17 residues.

This chain's CDR3 is CATRGGASSYNEQFF. CDR3 bases: TGTGCCACCCGAGGGGGAGCTAGCTCCTACAATGAGCAGTTCTTC. The chain has TRBV6-6 and TRBJ2-1; possible D gene TRBD1, 6 bases. The CDR3 is 15 amino acids. Trimming shortened V by 10 bases and J by 0 bases, and 16 bases separated the two germline ends. Germline assignment: CDR1 MNHNY and CDR2 SVGAGI (reference sequence).

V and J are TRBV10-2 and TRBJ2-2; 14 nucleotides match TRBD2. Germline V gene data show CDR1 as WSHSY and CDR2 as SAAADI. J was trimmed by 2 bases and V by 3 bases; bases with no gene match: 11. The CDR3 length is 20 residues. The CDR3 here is CASSDPRGTSGGYNTGELFF. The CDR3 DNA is TGCGCCAGCAGTGACCCACGAGGGACTAGCGGGGGCTATAACACCGGGGAGCTGTTTTTT.

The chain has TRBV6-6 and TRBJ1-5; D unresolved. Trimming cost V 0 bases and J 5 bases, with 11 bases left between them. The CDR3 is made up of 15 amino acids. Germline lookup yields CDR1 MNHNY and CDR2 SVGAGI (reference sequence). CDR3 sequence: CASSYSLGRDQPQHF. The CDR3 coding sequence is TGTGCCAGCAGTTACTCGTTAGGGCGAGATCAGCCCCAGCATTTT.

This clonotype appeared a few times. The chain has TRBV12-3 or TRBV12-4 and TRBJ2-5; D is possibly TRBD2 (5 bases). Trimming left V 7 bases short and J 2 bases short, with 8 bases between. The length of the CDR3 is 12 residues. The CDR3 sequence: CASTGGQETQYF. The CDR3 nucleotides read TGTGCCAGCACCGGAGGACAAGAGACCCAGTACTTC.

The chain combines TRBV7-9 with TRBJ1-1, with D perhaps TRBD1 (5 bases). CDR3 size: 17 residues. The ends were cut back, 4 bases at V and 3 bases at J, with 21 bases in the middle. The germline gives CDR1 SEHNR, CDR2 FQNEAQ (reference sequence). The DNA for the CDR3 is TGTGCCAGCAGCTCCCCCAGGGTGGCGGGGAAGTACACTGAAGCTTTCTTT. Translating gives CASSSPRVAGKYTEAFF.

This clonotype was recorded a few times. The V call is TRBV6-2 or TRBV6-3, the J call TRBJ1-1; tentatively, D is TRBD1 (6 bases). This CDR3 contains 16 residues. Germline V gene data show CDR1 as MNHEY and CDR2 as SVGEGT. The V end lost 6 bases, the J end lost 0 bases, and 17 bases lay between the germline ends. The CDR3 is CASSSQRGSLNTEAFF. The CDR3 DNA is TGTGCCAGCAGCTCCCAAAGGGGGTCCCTGAACACTGAAGCTTTCTTT.

The CDR3 sequence is CASSYSYRQSDGYTF. CDR3 coding DNA: TGTGCCAGCAGTTACTCATATCGGCAGTCGGATGGCTACACCTTC. The chain recombines TRBV6-2 or TRBV6-3 with TRBJ1-2; D remains unclear. V was trimmed by 0 bases and J by 6 bases, leaving 14 bases between them. The CDR3 runs 15 residues. CDR1 and CDR2 (germline): MNHEY, SVGEGT.

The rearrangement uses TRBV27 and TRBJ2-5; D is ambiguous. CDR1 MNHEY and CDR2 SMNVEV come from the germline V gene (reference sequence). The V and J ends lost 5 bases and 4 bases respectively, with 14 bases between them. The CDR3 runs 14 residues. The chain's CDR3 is CASSPYSEVETQYF. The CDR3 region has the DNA TGTGCCAGCAGTCCATACAGTGAGGTAGAGACCCAGTACTTC.

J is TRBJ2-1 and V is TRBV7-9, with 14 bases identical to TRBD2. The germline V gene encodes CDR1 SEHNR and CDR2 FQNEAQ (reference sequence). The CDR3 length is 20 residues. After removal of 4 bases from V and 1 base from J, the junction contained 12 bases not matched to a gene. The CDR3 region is CASSSTGLAGEIKSYNEQFF. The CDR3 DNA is TGTGCCAGCAGCTCGACGGGACTAGCGGGGGAAATCAAATCCTACAATGAGCAGTTCTTC.